One sample yielded the 4 T cell receptor beta chains listed below, sequenced in a study of OX40 agonist ivuxolimab in advanced cancers. Profiled with immunoSEQ multiplex PCR; TCRdb holds only in-frame clones, not every one. The sample has tens of thousands of clones; around 80% are singletons. Specimen: CD4+ or CD8+ T cells sorted from blood, collected in a trial of the OX40 agonist ivuxolimab. These receptors were taken from an adult with an advanced solid tumor such as melanoma, head and neck, liver or kidney cancer.

This sequence joins TRBV7-9 and TRBJ2-5; D is perhaps TRBD2 (6 bases). With 3 bases removed from V and 5 bases from J, the gap between germline ends came to 16 bases. The germline V gene has CDR1 SEHNR and CDR2 FQNEAQ (reference sequence). The CDR3 length is 15 residues. The CDR3 coding sequence is TGTGCCAGCAGCTTCCCGCGGAGGGTAGGTGAGACCCAGTACTTC. Translation: CASSFPRRVGETQYF.

The chain combines TRBV6-5 with TRBJ2-1, with D perhaps TRBD1 (6 bases). This CDR3 has 12 residues. V lost 7 bases and J 9 bases, leaving 13 bases between the germline ends. Per germline, CDR1 MNHEY and CDR2 SVGAGI. The CDR3: CASNEQGREQFF. The CDR3 DNA reads as TGTGCCAGCAACGAACAGGGTCGTGAGCAGTTCTTC.

The V and J genes are TRBV19 and TRBJ1-5; 9 bases are shared with TRBD1. With 6 bases clipped from V and 16 bases from J, the junction kept 7 bases outside the gene matches. This CDR3 region has 11 residues. CDR1 is LNHDA and CDR2 is SQIVND in the germline V gene (reference sequence). CDR3 sequence reads: CASSGQGPIHF. The CDR3 region has the DNA TGTGCCAGTAGCGGACAGGGGCCCATCCATTTT.

This clone is medium-sized in the sample. This chain uses TRBV15 with TRBJ2-7, with unresolved D. The CDR3 length is 13 residues. V lost 3 bases and J 2 bases, leaving 8 bases between the germline ends. Looked up from germline, CDR1 is LNHNV and CDR2 is YYDKDF (reference sequence). CDR3 residues: CATSRIRAYEQYF. The CDR3 DNA follows: TGTGCCACCAGCAGGATAAGGGCCTACGAGCAGTACTTC.